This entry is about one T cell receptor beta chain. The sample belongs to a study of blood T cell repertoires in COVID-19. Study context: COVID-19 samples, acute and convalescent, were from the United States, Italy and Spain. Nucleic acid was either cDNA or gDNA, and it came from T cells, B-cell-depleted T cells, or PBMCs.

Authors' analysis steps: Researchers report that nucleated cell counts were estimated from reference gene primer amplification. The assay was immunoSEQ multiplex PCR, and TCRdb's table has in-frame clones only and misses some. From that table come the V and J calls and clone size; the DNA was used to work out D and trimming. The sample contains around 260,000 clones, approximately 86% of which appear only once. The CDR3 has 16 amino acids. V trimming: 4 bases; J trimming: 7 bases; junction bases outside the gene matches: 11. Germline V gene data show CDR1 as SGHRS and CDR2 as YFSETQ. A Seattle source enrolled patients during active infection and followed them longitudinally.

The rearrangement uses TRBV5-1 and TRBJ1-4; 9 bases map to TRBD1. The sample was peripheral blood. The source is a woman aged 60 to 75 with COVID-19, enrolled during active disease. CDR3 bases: TGCGCCAGCAGCGAAACAGGGGGCGGGGTACCTGAAAAACTGTTTTTT. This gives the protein CASSETGGGVPEKLFF.